This is a list of T cell receptor beta chains from one sample in a study of T cell responses to AZD1222 COVID-19 vaccine. Profiling relied on immunoSEQ multiplex PCR, and the TCRdb table lists in-frame clones only, not all of them. The sample has about 110,000 clones, roughly 88% seen once; the top ten hold roughly 2.6%. Here the sequenced sample was peripheral blood, taken on day 0 of AZD1222 vaccination. All receptors derive from an adult in good health. The CDR3 runs from the conserved cysteine through the conserved F or W. The D gene is left open where the match is weak. The size of a clone is reported for some rows only, either as once, few or many, or as a class for expanded clones.

D: -
V: TRBV28
J: TRBJ2-2
size: -
DNA: TGTGCCGCGAGGACCGACACCCTGAACACCGGGGAGCTGTTTTTT
CDR3: CAARTDTLNTGELFF

D: -
V: TRBV7-2
J: TRBJ1-5
size: -
DNA: TGTGCCAGCAGCTCGGACGGTGTCAATCAGCCCCAGCATTTT
CDR3: CASSSDGVNQPQHF

D: -
V: TRBV24-1
J: TRBJ2-2
size: -
DNA: TGTGACCCAGAACCCGGGGAGCTGTTTTTT
CDR3: CDPEPGELFF

D: TRBD2
V: TRBV7-9
J: TRBJ2-7
size: -
DNA: TGTGCCAGCAGCTTAGTGGGAGCGGGAGTTCGCGAGCAGTACTTC
CDR3: CASSLVGAGVREQYF

D: -
V: TRBV7-2
J: TRBJ1-2
size: -
DNA: TGTGCCAGCAGCTTAGCCTCCAGACGCAGGGACTATGGCTACACCTTC
CDR3: CASSLASRRRDYGYTF

D: TRBD1
V: TRBV6-1
J: TRBJ1-6
size: -
DNA: TGTGCCAGCAGTGACGACAGGGGTGTAGGAAATTCACCCCTCCACTTT
CDR3: CASSDDRGVGNSPLHF

D: -
V: TRBV3-1/TRBV3-2
J: TRBJ1-6
size: -
DNA: TGTGCCAGCAGCCAAGATCCTGGTGGGGTTGGTTCACCCCTCCACTTT
CDR3: CASSQDPGGVGSPLHF

D: -
V: TRBV29-1
J: TRBJ2-1
size: -
DNA: TGCAGCGGAATGGGGCTCAATGAGCAGTTCTTC
CDR3: CSGMGLNEQFF

D: -
V: TRBV5-6
J: TRBJ2-6
size: -
DNA: TGTGCCAGCAGCTTGGGAATGTCTGGGGCCAACGTCCTGACTTTC
CDR3: CASSLGMSGANVLTF

D: -
V: TRBV23-1
J: TRBJ1-5
size: -
DNA: TGCGCCAGCAGTCAATCAGAGGGGGAGAATGGAGACAATCAGCCCCAGCATTTT
CDR3: CASSQSEGENGDNQPQHF

D: -
V: TRBV28
J: TRBJ1-2
size: -
DNA: TGTGCCAGCTTAACTCCGGGACAAAGCTATGGCTACACCTTC
CDR3: CASLTPGQSYGYTF

D: TRBD2
V: TRBV7-9
J: TRBJ2-3
size: -
DNA: TGTGCCAGCAGCTCCCATGCTAGCGGAAGCACAGATACGCAGTATTTT
CDR3: CASSSHASGSTDTQYF

D: -
V: TRBV28
J: TRBJ2-5
size: -
DNA: TGTGCCACGTCCGAAGAGACCCAGTACTTC
CDR3: CATSEETQYF

D: -
V: TRBV4-3
J: TRBJ2-3
size: -
DNA: TGCGCCAGCAGCGCTCGAATCGGGACTCAGGGAGATACGCAGTATTTT
CDR3: CASSARIGTQGDTQYF

D: TRBD2
V: TRBV27
J: TRBJ2-5
size: -
DNA: TGTGCCAGCAGGGTCCGGAGCGGGGGGTTTCGGGAGACCCAGTACTTC
CDR3: CASRVRSGGFRETQYF

D: -
V: TRBV6-5
J: TRBJ1-3
size: once
DNA: TGTGCCAGCAGTCCCCTGCAGGACTCTGGAAACACCATATATTTT
CDR3: CASSPLQDSGNTIYF

D: -
V: TRBV28
J: TRBJ1-1
size: -
DNA: TGTGCCAGCAGTTTATACACTGAAGCTTTCTTT
CDR3: CASSLYTEAFF

D: TRBD1
V: TRBV2
J: TRBJ1-2
size: -
DNA: TGTGCCAGCAAGAGGGACAGCTATGGCTACACCTTC
CDR3: CASKRDSYGYTF

D: -
V: TRBV7-9
J: TRBJ1-2
size: -
DNA: TGTGCCAGCAGCTTAGGCGGAGATGGCTACACCTTC
CDR3: CASSLGGDGYTF

D: TRBD2
V: TRBV6-2/TRBV6-3
J: TRBJ2-7
size: once
DNA: TGTGCCAGCAGTTCCCCGGGACTAGGAATAGAAGAGCAGTACTTC
CDR3: CASSSPGLGIEEQYF

D: TRBD1
V: TRBV5-1
J: TRBJ1-1
size: -
DNA: TGCGCCAGCAGCCGTTGGACAGGACTCTCGATGAACACTGAAGCTTTCTTT
CDR3: CASSRWTGLSMNTEAFF

D: TRBD1
V: TRBV6-5
J: TRBJ2-2
size: -
DNA: TGTGCCACAGCATCAGGGGGCTCGAACACCGGGGAGCTGTTTTTT
CDR3: CATASGGSNTGELFF

D: -
V: TRBV9
J: TRBJ2-2
size: -
DNA: TGTGCCAGCGGGGGTCCTGCCGGGGAGCTGTTTTTT
CDR3: CASGGPAGELFF

D: -
V: TRBV2
J: TRBJ2-7
size: -
DNA: TGTGCCAGCAGCGAGGGCTACGAGCAGTACTTC
CDR3: CASSEGYEQYF

D: TRBD1
V: TRBV6-2/TRBV6-3
J: TRBJ2-7
size: -
DNA: TGTGCCAGCAGTTACGGTGGGACAGGGGGCGTCCGTTTCTATGAGCAGTACTTC
CDR3: CASSYGGTGGVRFYEQYF

D: TRBD2
V: TRBV11-3
J: TRBJ2-2
size: few
DNA: TGTGCCAGCGGCTTGGGGGGGACCGGGGAGCTGTTTTTT
CDR3: CASGLGGTGELFF

D: -
V: TRBV5-1
J: TRBJ1-1
size: -
DNA: TGCGCCAGCAGCTTGGTTGAGGGGGGGAACACTGAAGCTTTCTTT
CDR3: CASSLVEGGNTEAFF

D: TRBD1
V: TRBV7-8
J: TRBJ2-3
size: -
DNA: TGTGCCAGCAGCTTAAGGACAGGTAGCACAGATACGCAGTATTTT
CDR3: CASSLRTGSTDTQYF

D: -
V: TRBV4-1
J: TRBJ2-1
size: few
DNA: TGCGCCAGCAGCCAAGTGGGCAGCTACAATGAGCAGTTCTTC
CDR3: CASSQVGSYNEQFF

D: TRBD1
V: TRBV5-4
J: TRBJ2-2
size: -
DNA: TGTGCCAGCAGCTTTCGGACAGGGGGTGTCACCGGGGAGCTGTTTTTT
CDR3: CASSFRTGGVTGELFF

D: TRBD1
V: TRBV11-3
J: TRBJ1-1
size: -
DNA: TGTGCCAGCAGCTCCAGGGGGAGAACTGAAGCTTTCTTT
CDR3: CASSSRGRTEAFF

D: -
V: TRBV19
J: TRBJ1-1
size: once
DNA: TGTGCCAGTAGTATCGGGGCGGGGCGGGAAGCTTTCTTT
CDR3: CASSIGAGREAFF

D: -
V: TRBV24-1
J: TRBJ2-1
size: -
DNA: TGTGCCACCAGTTCGCTAGATAGCAATGAGCAGTTCTTC
CDR3: CATSSLDSNEQFF

D: -
V: TRBV24-1
J: TRBJ1-5
size: -
DNA: TGTGCCACCTCACAGGGACCGGAGCCCCAGCATTTT
CDR3: CATSQGPEPQHF

D: -
V: TRBV5-1
J: TRBJ1-2
size: -
DNA: TGCGCCAGCAGCCCCTCGGCATTTGAAGGCTACACCTTC
CDR3: CASSPSAFEGYTF

D: -
V: TRBV19
J: TRBJ1-5
size: -
DNA: TGTGCCAGTAGTCCACAGGGAAATCAGCCCCAGCATTTT
CDR3: CASSPQGNQPQHF

D: -
V: TRBV11-2
J: TRBJ1-3
size: -
DNA: TGTGCCAGCAGCCCTAGAGGGCAGGGTAATTCGGCTGGAAACACCATATATTTT
CDR3: CASSPRGQGNSAGNTIYF

D: -
V: TRBV5-4
J: TRBJ2-1
size: -
DNA: TGTGCCAGCAGCTTCAATCCCAGTGGTGAGCAGTTCTTC
CDR3: CASSFNPSGEQFF

D: TRBD1
V: TRBV29-1
J: TRBJ2-7
size: -
DNA: TGCAGCGTTGCGACAGGGAATTACGAGCAGTACTTC
CDR3: CSVATGNYEQYF

D: -
V: TRBV19
J: TRBJ2-3
size: -
DNA: TGTGCCACGAGTAGTCTCAAACGAGGCACAGATACGCAGTATTTT
CDR3: CATSSLKRGTDTQYF

D: -
V: TRBV18
J: TRBJ2-1
size: -
DNA: TGTGCCAGCTCACCTCGAGGGGGTCCCCCATCGGGCGATGAGCAGTTCTTC
CDR3: CASSPRGGPPSGDEQFF

D: -
V: TRBV4-1
J: TRBJ1-4
size: once
DNA: TGCGCCAGCAGCCAAGATTCGGACGGCTTGGGGGGGCTGTTTTTT
CDR3: CASSQDSDGLGGLFF

D: -
V: TRBV20-1
J: TRBJ2-7
size: -
DNA: TGCAGTGCTAGAGATGGGGCCGAGCAGTACTTC
CDR3: CSARDGAEQYF

D: -
V: TRBV19
J: TRBJ2-2
size: few
DNA: TGTGCCAGTAGTATAGCTCAGGGGTACGACACCGGGGAGCTGTTTTTT
CDR3: CASSIAQGYDTGELFF

D: -
V: TRBV9
J: TRBJ2-3
size: -
DNA: TGTGCCAGCAGTACCCGACTAAGGGATACGCAGTATTTT
CDR3: CASSTRLRDTQYF

D: -
V: TRBV29-1
J: TRBJ1-2
size: -
DNA: TGCAGCGTTGGGGACTTTAACTATGGCTACACCTTC
CDR3: CSVGDFNYGYTF

D: -
V: TRBV6-2/TRBV6-3
J: TRBJ1-2
size: -
DNA: TGTGCCAGCAGTTACGTTGTCTTCCCGGGGCTTGACTATGGCTACACCTTC
CDR3: CASSYVVFPGLDYGYTF

D: TRBD2
V: TRBV7-2
J: TRBJ2-2
size: -
DNA: TGTGCCAGCAGCCAGCTAGCGGGATGGACCGGGGAGCTGTTTTTT
CDR3: CASSQLAGWTGELFF

D: TRBD1
V: TRBV6-4
J: TRBJ2-6
size: -
DNA: TGTGCCAGCAGTGAACAGGGGTTGGGGGCCAACGTCCTGACTTTC
CDR3: CASSEQGLGANVLTF

D: -
V: TRBV28
J: TRBJ2-3
size: -
DNA: TGTGCCAGCTCACGGGACTTCTACACAGATACGCAGTATTTT
CDR3: CASSRDFYTDTQYF

D: -
V: TRBV12-3/TRBV12-4
J: TRBJ1-1
size: -
DNA: TGTGCTGGTGGGCAGGGAAACACTGAAGCTTTCTTT
CDR3: CAGGQGNTEAFF

D: -
V: TRBV28
J: TRBJ1-2
size: -
DNA: TGTGCCAGCAGGCAAGGGGTCTATGGCTACACCTTC
CDR3: CASRQGVYGYTF

D: -
V: TRBV7-6
J: TRBJ2-3
size: -
DNA: TGTGCCAGCAGCCCCAACCAATTAGGGGAGCCAAGGGATACGCAGTATTTT
CDR3: CASSPNQLGEPRDTQYF

D: -
V: TRBV18
J: TRBJ1-3
size: -
DNA: TGTGCCAGCTCACCGGGAATCAACTCTGGAAACACCATATATTTT
CDR3: CASSPGINSGNTIYF

D: TRBD1
V: TRBV11-2
J: TRBJ2-1
size: -
DNA: TGTGCCAGCACCCCGAGCAGGACAGGGGCATACAATGAGCAGTTCTTC
CDR3: CASTPSRTGAYNEQFF

D: TRBD1
V: TRBV18
J: TRBJ2-1
size: -
DNA: TGTGCCAGCTCACCGCCGGACAGGGTGAATGAGCAGTTCTTC
CDR3: CASSPPDRVNEQFF

D: -
V: TRBV3-1/TRBV3-2
J: TRBJ1-3
size: -
DNA: TGTGCCAGCAGCCGCGGGACTCTGGACACCATATATTTT
CDR3: CASSRGTLDTIYF

D: -
V: TRBV12-3/TRBV12-4
J: TRBJ1-2
size: -
DNA: TGTGCCAGCAGCCTGGCAGGGGCAGGGGGCTACACCTTC
CDR3: CASSLAGAGGYTF

D: -
V: TRBV4-2
J: TRBJ1-5
size: -
DNA: TGTGCCAGCAGCCAAGGGGGCCAGGACGGACAGCCCCAGCATTTT
CDR3: CASSQGGQDGQPQHF

D: -
V: TRBV5-5
J: TRBJ1-2
size: -
DNA: TGTGCCAGCAGCCCGCAAGACGACCGACGGCGATCTAACTATGGCTACACCTTC
CDR3: CASSPQDDRRRSNYGYTF